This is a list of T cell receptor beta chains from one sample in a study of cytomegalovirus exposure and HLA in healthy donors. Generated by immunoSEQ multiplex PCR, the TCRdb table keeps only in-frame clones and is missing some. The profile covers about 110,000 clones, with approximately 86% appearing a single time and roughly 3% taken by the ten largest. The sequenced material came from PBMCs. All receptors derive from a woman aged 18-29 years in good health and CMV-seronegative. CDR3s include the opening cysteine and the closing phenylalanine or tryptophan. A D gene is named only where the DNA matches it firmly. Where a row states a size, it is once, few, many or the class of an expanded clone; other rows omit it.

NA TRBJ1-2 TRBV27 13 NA TGTGCCACCCTCGGGGGGCCTAACTATGGCTACACCTTC CATLGGPNYGYTF
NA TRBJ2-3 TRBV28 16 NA TGTGCCAGCAGTTTAGTCGCCGGGGGAGGCACAGATACGCAGTATTTT CASSLVAGGGTDTQYF
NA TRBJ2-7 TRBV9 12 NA TGTGCCAGCAGCGGTAATTTCTACGAGCAGTACTTC CASSGNFYEQYF
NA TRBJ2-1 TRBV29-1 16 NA TGCAGCGACCCATCGCTTTGGGGGGGGCCGACCAATGAGCAGTTCTTC CSDPSLWGGPTNEQFF
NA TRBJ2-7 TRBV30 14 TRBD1 TGTGCCTGGAGTCCCGGGACAGGATACTACGAGCAGTACTTC CAWSPGTGYYEQYF
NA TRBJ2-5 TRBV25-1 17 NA TGTGCCAGCAGTGAATCCAGTTGGGGCAGGAGTCAAGAGACCCAGTACTTC CASSESSWGRSQETQYF
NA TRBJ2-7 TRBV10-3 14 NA TGTGCCATCAGTGAGTCGAAGACAGGCCCCGAGCAGTACTTC CAISESKTGPEQYF
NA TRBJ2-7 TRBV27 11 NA TGTGCCAGCAGTCCGAGTAACGAGCAGTACTTC CASSPSNEQYF
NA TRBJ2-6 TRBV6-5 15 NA TGTGCCAGCAGTTTCCAGGGCTCTGGGGCCAACGTCCTGACTTTC CASSFQGSGANVLTF
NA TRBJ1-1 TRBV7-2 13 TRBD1 TGTGCCAGCAGCTCCGACAGGGGAACTGAAGCTTTCTTT CASSSDRGTEAFF
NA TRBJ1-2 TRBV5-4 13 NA TGTGCCAGCAGCTTGGGAGGGAACTATGGCTACACCTTC CASSLGGNYGYTF
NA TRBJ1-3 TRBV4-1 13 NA TGCGCCAGCAGTACAAGCTCTGGAAACACCATATATTTT CASSTSSGNTIYF
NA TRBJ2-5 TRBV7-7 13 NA TGTGCCAGCAGCTTATCCCGGGGAGAGACCCAGTACTTC CASSLSRGETQYF
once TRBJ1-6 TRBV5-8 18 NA TGTGCCAGCAGAGACTCGCGTCTTAGGAGCTCCTATAATTCACCCCTCCACTTT CASRDSRLRSSYNSPLHF
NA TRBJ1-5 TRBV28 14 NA TGTGCCAGCAGTTTGGACAGAGTAAATCAGCCCCAGCATTTT CASSLDRVNQPQHF
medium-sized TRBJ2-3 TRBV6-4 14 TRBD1 TGTGCCAGCAGTGCCGGGACAGGGGGAGATACGCAGTATTTT CASSAGTGGDTQYF
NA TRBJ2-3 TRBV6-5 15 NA TGTGCCAGCAGTTACTCTACGGCGGGGGCGTATACGCAGTATTTT CASSYSTAGAYTQYF
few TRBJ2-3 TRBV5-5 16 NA TGTGCCAGCAGCCAAGATCCACTAGCTTTGGGAGATACGCAGTATTTT CASSQDPLALGDTQYF
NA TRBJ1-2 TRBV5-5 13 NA TGTGCCAGCAGCTTGCGAGTATTCTATGGCTACACCTTC CASSLRVFYGYTF
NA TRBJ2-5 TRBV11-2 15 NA TGTGCCAGCAGCGTCCCCACAGGCAAACAAGAGACCCAGTACTTC CASSVPTGKQETQYF
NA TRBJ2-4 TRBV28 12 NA TGTGCCACCCAGGAAAGGATCAACATTCAGTACTTC CATQERINIQYF
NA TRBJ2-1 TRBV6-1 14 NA TGTGCCAGCAGCTATGGGGGCGGATACAATGAGCAGTTCTTC CASSYGGGYNEQFF
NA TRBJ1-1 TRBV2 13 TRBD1 TGTGCCAGCAGTCGGGACAGGGATTTTGAGTTGTTCTTT CASSRDRDFELFF
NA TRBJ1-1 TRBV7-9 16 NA TGTGCCAGCAGCCCAAAGTCGGGGGTCAAAGCCACTGAAGCTTTCTTT CASSPKSGVKATEAFF
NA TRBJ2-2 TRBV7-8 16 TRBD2 TGTGCCAGCAGCCCACCGCGGGGGGGGTTCACCGGGGAGCTGTTTTTT CASSPPRGGFTGELFF
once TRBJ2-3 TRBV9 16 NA TGTGCCAGCAGCGCATCCGGGGGTGGGGGGACAGATACGCAGTATTTT CASSASGGGGTDTQYF
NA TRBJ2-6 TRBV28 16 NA TGTGCCAGCAGGACCCCGGGCAGGGCTGGGGCCAACGTCCTGACTTTC CASRTPGRAGANVLTF
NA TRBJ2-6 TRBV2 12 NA TGTGCCAGCAGCGGTGGGGCCAACGTCCTGACTTTC CASSGGANVLTF
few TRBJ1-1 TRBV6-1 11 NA TGTGCCAGCAGTGGAGTCACTGAAGCTTTCTTT CASSGVTEAFF
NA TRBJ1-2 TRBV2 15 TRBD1 TGTGCCAGCAGGAGGGGGCGAGGAGAAGACTATGGCTACACCTTC CASRRGRGEDYGYTF
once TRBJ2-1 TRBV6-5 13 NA TGTGCCAGCAGCGAACAGGGTTACAATGAGCAGTTCTTC CASSEQGYNEQFF
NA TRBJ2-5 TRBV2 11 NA TGTGCCAGCAGTGATATAGAGACCCAGTACTTC CASSDIETQYF
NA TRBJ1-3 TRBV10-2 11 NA TGCGCCAGCAGTTTGGCAAACACCATATATTTT CASSLANTIYF
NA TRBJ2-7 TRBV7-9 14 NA TGTGCCAGCAGCTTAGACAGGACCTCCTACGAGCAGTACTTC CASSLDRTSYEQYF
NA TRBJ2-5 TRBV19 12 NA TGTGCCAGTAGTATCAACCAAGAGACCCAGTACTTC CASSINQETQYF
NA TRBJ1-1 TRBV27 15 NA TGTGCCAGCATTCCCACAGGGCAAGGAGGCACTGAAGCTTTCTTT CASIPTGQGGTEAFF
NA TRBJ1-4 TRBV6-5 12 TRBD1 TGTGCCAGCAGGGACAGGGATGAAAAACTGTTTTTT CASRDRDEKLFF
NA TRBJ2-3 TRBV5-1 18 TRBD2 TGCGCCAGCAGCTGGAAGGCCATGGACAGCGGGGGGGTAAATACGCAGTATTTT CASSWKAMDSGGVNTQYF
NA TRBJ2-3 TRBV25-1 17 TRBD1 TGTGCCAGCAGTGTGCGGTGGGCGGGACAGGGTGTAGATACGCAGTATTTT CASSVRWAGQGVDTQYF
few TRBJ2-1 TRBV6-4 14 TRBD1 TGTGCCAGCAGCCCGACAGGGGAATACAATGAGCAGTTCTTC CASSPTGEYNEQFF
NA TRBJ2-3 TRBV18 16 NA TGTGCCAGCTCACCAGCAAGGGGCCGGAGCACAGATACGCAGTATTTT CASSPARGRSTDTQYF
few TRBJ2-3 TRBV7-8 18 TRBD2 TGTGCCAGCAGCTTATGGGCTAGCGGGGGGGCACGCCCAGATACGCAGTATTTT CASSLWASGGARPDTQYF
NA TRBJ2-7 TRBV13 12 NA TGTGCCAGCAGCTCCTCGAGGAACGAGCAGTACTTC CASSSSRNEQYF
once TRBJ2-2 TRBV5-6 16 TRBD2 TGTGCCAGCAGCCCGACTAGCGGAGTTAACACCGGGGAGCTGTTTTTT CASSPTSGVNTGELFF
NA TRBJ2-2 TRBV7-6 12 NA TGTGCCAGTCTAGATCGGTCCGGGGAGCTGTTTTTT CASLDRSGELFF
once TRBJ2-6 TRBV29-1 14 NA TGCAGCGTCCTGGCGGCCTCTGGGGCCAACGTCCTGACTTTC CSVLAASGANVLTF
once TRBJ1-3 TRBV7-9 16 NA TGTGCCAGCAGCGAGCTACAGACAACCTCTGGAAACACCATATATTTT CASSELQTTSGNTIYF
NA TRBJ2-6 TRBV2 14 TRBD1 TGTGCCAGCGGGACAGCCTCTGGGGCCAACGTCCTGACTTTC CASGTASGANVLTF
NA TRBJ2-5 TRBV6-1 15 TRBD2 TGTGCCAGCAGTGAGGTAAAGGGACTACAAGAGACCCAGTACTTC CASSEVKGLQETQYF
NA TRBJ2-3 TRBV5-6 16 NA TGTGCCAGCAGCTCCTTCCCCGGGACTAGCACAGATACGCAGTATTTT CASSSFPGTSTDTQYF
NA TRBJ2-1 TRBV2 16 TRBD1 TGTGCCAGCAGTGAACCGGGACAGGGGATTGCTGGTGAGCAGTTCTTC CASSEPGQGIAGEQFF